The rows below give T cell receptor beta chains drawn from one sample of a study of early T cells in non-severe SARS-CoV-2 infection. Each CDR3 protein is one row after TCRdb ran MiXCR on the 5' RACE reads. This repertoire shows around 89,000 distinct CDR3 sequences, roughly 14% found once; its top ten account for under 0.75%. Input material: whole blood. These receptors were taken from an adult who was a healthcare worker with PCR-confirmed SARS-CoV-2 infection or an uninfected control (not recorded which). Each CDR3 is given with its conserved first and last residue. The D gene is left open where the match is weak. Size tells how often a clone was seen (once, few, many) or the class of an expanded clone, and some rows leave it out.

clone size	V gene	D gene	J gene	CDR3 DNA	CDR3 protein
few	TRBV5-1	TRBD1	TRBJ1-4	TGCGCCAGCAGCCTCAGGGGGTCAGCTAATGAAAAACTGTTTTTT	CASSLRGSANEKLFF
few	TRBV7-2	TRBD1	TRBJ1-4	TGTGCCAGCAGCCTAGGACAGGTTTGGACCTTAAATGAAAAACTGTTTTTT	CASSLGQVWTLNEKLFF
many	TRBV7-6	-	TRBJ2-2	TGTGCCAGCAGCTGGGACACTGCGAACACCGGGGAGCTGTTTTTT	CASSWDTANTGELFF
few	TRBV6-5	-	TRBJ2-1	TGTGCCAGCAGTTATCTCGCAGTAGGAGAGAATGAGCAGTTCTTC	CASSYLAVGENEQFF
few	TRBV12-3/TRBV12-4	TRBD1	TRBJ1-5	TGTGCCAGCAGTTTTTACAGGGGAGACCAGCCCCAGCATTTT	CASSFYRGDQPQHF
-	TRBV29-1	-	TRBJ2-5	TGCAGCGTTGATGTAGGGCAGGAGACCCAGTACTTC	CSVDVGQETQYF
few	TRBV7-2	TRBD1	TRBJ2-3	TGTGCCAGCAGCTTAGCGTCCATTTCAGGACGCCTGGACAGGGGGGATACGCAGTATTTT	CASSLASISGRLDRGDTQYF
-	TRBV7-2	TRBD2	TRBJ2-5	TGTGCCAGCAGCCCAGGTGGGGCGGGGGGAGAGACCCAGTACTTC	CASSPGGAGGETQYF
few	TRBV7-2	-	TRBJ2-5	TGTGCCAGCAGCTTCTCGGCTATCCTAACAGAGACCCAGTACTTC	CASSFSAILTETQYF
many	TRBV11-2	TRBD2	TRBJ2-5	TGTGCCAGCAGCCCACGGAGGACTAGTCAAGAGACCCAGTACTTC	CASSPRRTSQETQYF
few	TRBV19	-	TRBJ1-2	TGTGCCAGTAGTATTTTGGGGGACCTGAGCTATGGCTACACCTTC	CASSILGDLSYGYTF
-	TRBV5-6	-	TRBJ1-4	TGTGCCAGCAGCTTGGACGTAGGATCCGAAAAACTGTTTTTT	CASSLDVGSEKLFF
few	TRBV28	TRBD2	TRBJ2-3	TGTGCCAGCCCCCCAGGGCTAGCGGGGGGGCGCTCAGGAGATACGCAGTATTTT	CASPPGLAGGRSGDTQYF
many	TRBV10-3	TRBD2	TRBJ2-1	TGTGCCATCAGTTTCTTAGCGGGGGGAGGTTCCTACAATGAGCAGTTCTTC	CAISFLAGGGSYNEQFF
-	TRBV7-8	-	TRBJ2-5	TGTGCCAGCAGCCCGTTGGGTAGGCGGGGGCTTCAAGAGACCCAGTACTTC	CASSPLGRRGLQETQYF
-	TRBV9	-	TRBJ2-3	TGTGCCAGCAGCGCTAAAATGGGTGGTTATACGCAGTATTTT	CASSAKMGGYTQYF
few	TRBV12-3/TRBV12-4	-	TRBJ2-5	TGTGCCAGCAGTCTTCTGACAGGTCGTAGGAAAGAGACCCAGTACTTC	CASSLLTGRRKETQYF
few	TRBV18	-	TRBJ2-3	TGTGCCAGCTCACCACGGACGCAAGATACGCAGTATTTT	CASSPRTQDTQYF
many	TRBV10-1	TRBD1	TRBJ2-1	TGCGCCAGCAGTGGGGGAATGGGACAGGGGGCCGGCAATGAGCAGTTCTTC	CASSGGMGQGAGNEQFF
few	TRBV4-1	-	TRBJ1-6	TGCGCCAGCAGCCAAGATCCTCTGGCTACACCCCTCCACTTT	CASSQDPLATPLHF
few	TRBV20-1	-	TRBJ2-6	TGCAGTGCTAGACACCTTCACTCTGGGGCCAACGTCCTGACTTTC	CSARHLHSGANVLTF